Presented here are 3 T cell receptor beta chains from one specimen sequenced in a study of blood T cell repertoires in COVID-19. Method: immunoSEQ multiplex PCR; TCRdb's copy keeps in-frame clones and lacks some. The data show a few hundred thousand clones, around 87% seen once. The sequencing sample was made of PBMCs or T cells enriched from blood (not recorded which). The receptors were gathered from a woman aged 50 to 60 who had recovered from COVID-19.

The chain employs TRBV5-5 and TRBJ1-2; D is unresolved. Germline CDR1 SGHKS, CDR2 YYEKEE (reference sequence). Trimming removed 6 bases from V and 8 bases from J, with 14 bases in between. The CDR3 extends over 12 amino acids. The CDR3 loop reads CASTGGDLGYTF. The CDR3 DNA reads as TGTGCCAGCACCGGCGGGGATTTAGGCTACACCTTC.

In this sample, this clone turned up a few times. The V call is TRBV10-2, the J call TRBJ1-5; a possible D gene is TRBD1 (6 bases). This CDR3 is built from 15 residues. With 3 bases removed from V and 5 bases from J, the gap between germline ends came to 14 bases. Germline-derived CDR1 and CDR2 are WSHSY and SAAADI. Written as DNA, the CDR3 is TGCGCCAGCAGTGAAGCAGGGGAGACCTATCAGCCCCAGCATTTT. This translates into CASSEAGETYQPQHF.

The chain couples TRBV4-1 to TRBJ2-1, with 10 bases identical to TRBD2. V was clipped by 4 bases and J by 2 bases; unmatched bases: 8. The CDR3 has 17 residues. The germline gives CDR1 MGHRA, CDR2 YSYEKL. The CDR3 loop reads CASSRPRTSGTYNEQFF. CDR3 DNA: TGCGCCAGCAGCCGGCCCAGGACTAGCGGAACCTACAATGAGCAGTTCTTC.